Sequencing of this T cell receptor beta chain was carried out in a study of T cells after yellow fever vaccination. A note on this clonotype: Antigen: not known.

Researchers made TCR cDNA using 5'RACE template switching, and this step added a universal primer site and UMIs. One entry per CDR3 protein, called by TCRdb with MiXCR from the 5' RACE reads. The sample consists of 200,000 to 250,000 distinct CDR3 sequences, 3% to 4% of them appearing once. Study conclusions and caveats: Weaker in magnitude, the secondary response showed a faster peak on day 5 versus 15.

The CDR3 covers 16 residues. Per germline, CDR1 LGHNT and CDR2 FRNRAP. V lost 6 bases to trimming and J lost 3 bases; unmatched junction nucleotides: 4. The genes are TRBV12-5 and TRBJ2-2; TRBD2 matches at 13 bases. Sequences were derived from CD4+ T cells sorted from PBMCs, sampled 10 days after the yellow fever booster vaccination. This TCR came from a man aged 18 to 35 who received the YFV17D yellow fever vaccine. Here the CDR3 reads CASGRTSGGDTGELFF. The CDR3 DNA follows: TGTGCTAGTGGCAGGACTAGCGGGGGAGACACCGGGGAGCTGTTTTTT.